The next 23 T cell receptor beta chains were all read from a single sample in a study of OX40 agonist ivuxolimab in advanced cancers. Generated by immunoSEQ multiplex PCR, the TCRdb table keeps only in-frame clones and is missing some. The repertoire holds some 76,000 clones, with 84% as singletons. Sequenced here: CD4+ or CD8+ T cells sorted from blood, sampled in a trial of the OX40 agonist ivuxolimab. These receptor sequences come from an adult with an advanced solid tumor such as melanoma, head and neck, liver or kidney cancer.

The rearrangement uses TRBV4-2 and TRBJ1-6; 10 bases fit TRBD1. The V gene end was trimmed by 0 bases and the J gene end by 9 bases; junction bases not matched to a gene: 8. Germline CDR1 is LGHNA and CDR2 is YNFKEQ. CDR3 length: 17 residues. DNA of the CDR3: TGTGCCAGCAGCCAAGATGGGACAGGGGCCCGGGGTTCACCCCTCCACTTT. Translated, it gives CASSQDGTGARGSPLHF.

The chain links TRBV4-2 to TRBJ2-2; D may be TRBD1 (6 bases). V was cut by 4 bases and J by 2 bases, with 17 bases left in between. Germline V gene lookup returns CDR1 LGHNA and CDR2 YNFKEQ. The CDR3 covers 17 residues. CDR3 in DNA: TGTGCCAGCAGCCGAGATTTGGTGGGGGCTAACACCGGGGAGCTGTTTTTT. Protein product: CASSRDLVGANTGELFF.

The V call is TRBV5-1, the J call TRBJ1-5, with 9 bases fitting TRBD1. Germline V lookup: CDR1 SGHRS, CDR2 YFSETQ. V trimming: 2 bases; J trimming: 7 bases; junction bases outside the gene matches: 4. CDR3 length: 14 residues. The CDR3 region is CASSLGQGTQPQHF. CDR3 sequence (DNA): TGCGCCAGCAGCTTAGGACAGGGGACCCAGCCCCAGCATTTT.

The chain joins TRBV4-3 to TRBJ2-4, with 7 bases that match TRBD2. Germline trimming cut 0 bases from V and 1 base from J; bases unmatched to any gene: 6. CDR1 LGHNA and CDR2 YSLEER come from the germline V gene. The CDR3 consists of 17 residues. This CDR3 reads CASSQDSGSGAKNIQYF. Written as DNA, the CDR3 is TGCGCCAGCAGCCAAGATAGCGGGTCAGGGGCCAAAAACATTCAGTACTTC.

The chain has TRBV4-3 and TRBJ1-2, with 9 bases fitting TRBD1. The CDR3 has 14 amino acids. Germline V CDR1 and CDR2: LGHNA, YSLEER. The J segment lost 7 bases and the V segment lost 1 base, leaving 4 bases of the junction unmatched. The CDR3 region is CASSQGGTGTGYTF. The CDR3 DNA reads TGCGCCAGCAGCCAAGGAGGGACAGGGACTGGCTACACCTTC.

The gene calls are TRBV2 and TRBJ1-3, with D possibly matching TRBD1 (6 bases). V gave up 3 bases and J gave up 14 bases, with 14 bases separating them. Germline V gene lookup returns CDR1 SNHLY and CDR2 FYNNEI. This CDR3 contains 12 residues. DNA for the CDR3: TGTGCCAGCAGTGAGAGGGACACCATACTATATTTT. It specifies CASSERDTILYF. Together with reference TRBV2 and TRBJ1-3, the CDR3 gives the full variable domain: EPEVTQTPSHQVTQMGQEVILRCVPISNHLYFYWYRQILGQKVEFLVSFYNNEISEKSEIFDDQFSVERPDGSNFTLKIRSTKLEDSAMYFCASSERDTILYFGEGSWLTVV.

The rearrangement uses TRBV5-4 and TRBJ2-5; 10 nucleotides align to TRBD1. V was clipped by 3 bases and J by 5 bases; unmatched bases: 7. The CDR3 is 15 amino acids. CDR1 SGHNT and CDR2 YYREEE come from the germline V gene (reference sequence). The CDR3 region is CASSWGDRGGETQYF. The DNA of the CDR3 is TGTGCCAGCAGCTGGGGGGACAGGGGTGGGGAGACCCAGTACTTC. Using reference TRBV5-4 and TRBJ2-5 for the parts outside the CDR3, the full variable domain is ETGVTQSPTHLIKTRGQQVTLRCSSQSGHNTVSWYQQALGQGPQFIFQYYREEENGRGNFPPRFSGLQFPNYSSELNVNALELDDSALYLCASSWGDRGGETQYFGPGTRLLVL.

CDR3 in amino acids: CASSQDRAGLGYTF. CDR3 DNA sequence: TGTGCCAGCAGCCAGGACAGGGCAGGACTCGGCTACACCTTC. V is TRBV5-4 and J is TRBJ1-2; 8 bases are shared with TRBD1. The CDR3 spans 14 residues. Germline values: CDR1 SGHNT, CDR2 YYREEE (reference sequence). V lost 4 bases to trimming and J lost 8 bases; unmatched junction nucleotides: 10.

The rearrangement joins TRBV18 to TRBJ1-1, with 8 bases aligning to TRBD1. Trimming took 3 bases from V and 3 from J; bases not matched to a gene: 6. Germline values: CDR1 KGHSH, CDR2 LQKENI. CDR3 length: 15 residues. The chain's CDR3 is CASSPRQGLDTEAFF. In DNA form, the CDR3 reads TGTGCCAGCTCACCTAGACAGGGGCTGGACACTGAAGCTTTCTTT.

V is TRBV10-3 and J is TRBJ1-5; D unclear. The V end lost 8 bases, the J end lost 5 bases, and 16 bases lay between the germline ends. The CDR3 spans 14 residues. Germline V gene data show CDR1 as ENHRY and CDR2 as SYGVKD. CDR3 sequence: CAIGILGDDQPQHF. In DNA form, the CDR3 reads TGTGCCATCGGGATCTTGGGAGACGATCAGCCCCAGCATTTT.

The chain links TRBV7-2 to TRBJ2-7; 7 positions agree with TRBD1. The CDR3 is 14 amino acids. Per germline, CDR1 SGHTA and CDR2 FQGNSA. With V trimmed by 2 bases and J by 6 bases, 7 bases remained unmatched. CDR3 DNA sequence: TGTGCCAGCAGCTTAACGACAGGGCGTTTCGAGCAGTACTTC. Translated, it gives CASSLTTGRFEQYF.

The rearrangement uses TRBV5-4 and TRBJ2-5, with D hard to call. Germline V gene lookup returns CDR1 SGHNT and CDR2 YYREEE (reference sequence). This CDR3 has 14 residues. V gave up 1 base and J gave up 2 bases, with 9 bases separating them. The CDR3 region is CASSLWAAQETQYF. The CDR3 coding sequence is TGTGCCAGCAGCTTGTGGGCAGCTCAAGAGACCCAGTACTTC.

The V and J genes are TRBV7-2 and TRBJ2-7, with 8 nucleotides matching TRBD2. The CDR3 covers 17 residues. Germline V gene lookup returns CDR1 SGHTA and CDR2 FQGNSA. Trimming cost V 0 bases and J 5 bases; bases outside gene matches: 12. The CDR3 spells CASSLASGREGVNEQYF. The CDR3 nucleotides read TGTGCCAGCAGCTTAGCGAGTGGTCGGGAGGGCGTCAACGAGCAGTACTTC.

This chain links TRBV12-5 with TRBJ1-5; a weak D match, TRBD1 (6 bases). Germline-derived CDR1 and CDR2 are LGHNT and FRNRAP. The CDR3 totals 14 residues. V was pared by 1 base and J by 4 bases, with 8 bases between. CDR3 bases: TGTGCTAGTGGTTTGGGCCAGGGGAATCAGCCCCAGCATTTT. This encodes CASGLGQGNQPQHF.

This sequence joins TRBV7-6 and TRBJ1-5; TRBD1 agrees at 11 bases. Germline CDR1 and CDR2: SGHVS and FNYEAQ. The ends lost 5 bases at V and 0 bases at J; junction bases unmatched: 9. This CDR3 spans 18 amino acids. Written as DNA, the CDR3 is TGTGCCAGCAGCCCCTTAGGGGGGACAGGGGGTAGCAATCAGCCCCAGCATTTT. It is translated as CASSPLGGTGGSNQPQHF.

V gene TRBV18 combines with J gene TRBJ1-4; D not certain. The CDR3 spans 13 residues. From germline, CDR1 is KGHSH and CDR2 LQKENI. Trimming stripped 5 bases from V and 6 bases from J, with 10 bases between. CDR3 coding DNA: TGTGCCAGCTCATATGGACGGGATGAAAAACTGTTTTTT. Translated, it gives CASSYGRDEKLFF.

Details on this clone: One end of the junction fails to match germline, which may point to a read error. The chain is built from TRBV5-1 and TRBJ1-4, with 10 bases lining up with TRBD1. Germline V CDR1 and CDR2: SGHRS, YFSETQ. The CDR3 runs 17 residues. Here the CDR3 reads CASSLAPGQGKNEKLFF. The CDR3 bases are TGCGCCAGCAGTTTGGCCCCGGGACAGGGGAAGAATGAAAAACTGTTTTTT.

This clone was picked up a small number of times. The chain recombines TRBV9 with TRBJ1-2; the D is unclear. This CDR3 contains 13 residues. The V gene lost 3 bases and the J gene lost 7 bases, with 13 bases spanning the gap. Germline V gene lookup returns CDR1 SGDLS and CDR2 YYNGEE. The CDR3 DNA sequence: TGTGCCAGCAGCGATCGGGGTCTAGGTGGCTACACCTTC. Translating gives CASSDRGLGGYTF.

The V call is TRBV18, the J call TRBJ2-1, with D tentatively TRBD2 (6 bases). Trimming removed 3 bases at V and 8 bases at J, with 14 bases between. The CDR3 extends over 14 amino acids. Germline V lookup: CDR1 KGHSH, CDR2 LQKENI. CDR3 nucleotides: TGTGCCAGCTCACCGGCTTTGGAGGGCCATGAGCAGTTCTTC. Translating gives CASSPALEGHEQFF.

CDR3 DNA: TGTGCCAGCAGTCAAAGGGGCCTCTCCTTTTTCGTCAATCAGCCCCAGCATTTT. Translation gives CASSQRGLSFFVNQPQHF. The V and J genes are TRBV2 and TRBJ1-5, with D possibly being TRBD1 (5 bases). The CDR3 consists of 18 residues. The V and J ends lost 5 bases and 3 bases respectively, with 23 bases between them. Germline CDR1 is SNHLY and CDR2 is FYNNEI. The variable domain in full, with the rest retrieved from reference TRBV2 and TRBJ1-5, is EPEVTQTPSHQVTQMGQEVILRCVPISNHLYFYWYRQILGQKVEFLVSFYNNEISEKSEIFDDQFSVERPDGSNFTLKIRSTKLEDSAMYFCASSQRGLSFFVNQPQHFGDGTRLSIL.

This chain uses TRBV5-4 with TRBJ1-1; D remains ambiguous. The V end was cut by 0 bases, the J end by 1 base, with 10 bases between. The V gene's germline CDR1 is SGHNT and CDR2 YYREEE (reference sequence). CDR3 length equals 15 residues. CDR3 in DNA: TGTGCCAGCAGCTTGGACCCGTTGGGGAACACTGAAGCTTTCTTT. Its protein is CASSLDPLGNTEAFF.

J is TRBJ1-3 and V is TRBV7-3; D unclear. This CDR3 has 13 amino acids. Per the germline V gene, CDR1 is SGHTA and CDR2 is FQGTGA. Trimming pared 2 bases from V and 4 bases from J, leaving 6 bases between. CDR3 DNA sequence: TGTGCCAGCAGCTTAGGCGGGGGAAACACCATATATTTT. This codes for CASSLGGGNTIYF. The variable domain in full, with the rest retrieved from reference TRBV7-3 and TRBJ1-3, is GAGVSQTPSNKVTEKGKYVELRCDPISGHTALYWYRQSLGQGPEFLIYFQGTGAADDSGLPNDRFFAVRPEGSVSTLKIQRTERGDSAVYLCASSLGGGNTIYFGEGSWLTVV.

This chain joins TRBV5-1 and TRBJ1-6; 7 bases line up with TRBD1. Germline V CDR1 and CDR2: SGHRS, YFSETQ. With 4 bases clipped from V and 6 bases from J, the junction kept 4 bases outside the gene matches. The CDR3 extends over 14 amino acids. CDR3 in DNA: TGCGCCAGCAGCCCCGGGACAGCTAATTCACCCCTCCACTTT. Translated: CASSPGTANSPLHF.